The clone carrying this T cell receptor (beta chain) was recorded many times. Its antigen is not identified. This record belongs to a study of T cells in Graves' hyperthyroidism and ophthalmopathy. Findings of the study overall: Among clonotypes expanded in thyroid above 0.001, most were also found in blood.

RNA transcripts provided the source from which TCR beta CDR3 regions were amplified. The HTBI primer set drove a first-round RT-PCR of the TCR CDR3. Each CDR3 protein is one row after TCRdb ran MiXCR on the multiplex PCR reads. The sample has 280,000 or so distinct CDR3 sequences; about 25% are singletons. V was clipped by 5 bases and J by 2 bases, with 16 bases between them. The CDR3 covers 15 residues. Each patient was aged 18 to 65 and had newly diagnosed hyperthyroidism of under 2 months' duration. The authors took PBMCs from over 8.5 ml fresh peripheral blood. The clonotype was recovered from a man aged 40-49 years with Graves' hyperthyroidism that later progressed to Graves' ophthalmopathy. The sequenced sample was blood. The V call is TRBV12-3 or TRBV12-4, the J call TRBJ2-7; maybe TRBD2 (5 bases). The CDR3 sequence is CASSPGVARTYEQYF. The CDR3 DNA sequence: TGTGCCAGCAGTCCCGGGGTTGCGCGGACCTACGAGCAGTACTTC.